This TCR beta chain was sequenced in a study of cytomegalovirus exposure and HLA in healthy donors. Both 60 Vbeta primers and 13 Jbeta primers went into the PCR. Sequenced by immunoSEQ multiplex PCR; TCRdb stores in-frame clones only, minus some. The top ten clones hold more than 6.5% of a sample with about 150,000 clones, roughly 82% of them seen once. This CDR3 is built from 16 residues. Germline-derived CDR1 and CDR2 are SGHNT and YYREEE (reference sequence). The J segment lost 3 bases and the V segment lost 5 bases, leaving 12 bases of the junction unmatched. The clonotype originates from a woman aged 50 to 60 in good health and CMV-seropositive. The sample was PBMCs. The V call is TRBV5-4, the J call TRBJ2-5; 8 positions match TRBD2. The CDR3 nucleotides are TGTGCCAGCAGGGGATTCCCGGGGGGGGCCGAAGAGACCCAGTACTTC. Its protein is CASRGFPGGAEETQYF.